The entry below gives a single T cell receptor beta chain sequence along with its context. These data come from a study of blood T cell repertoires in COVID-19. Looking at the study overall: PBMCs, B-cell-depleted T cells, or T cells were the source of the cDNA or gDNA that made up the material.

In the original processing: Amplified reference gene primers provided the basis for estimating nucleated cell counts. TCRdb keeps only in-frame clones here, not all; method: immunoSEQ multiplex PCR. The DNA gave D and trimming, while V, J and clone size come from that table. The sample contains approximately 300,000 clones, around 80% of which appear only once. Germline V lookup: CDR1 SGHKS, CDR2 YYEKEE (reference sequence). This CDR3 is built from 14 residues. Trimming shortened V by 3 bases and J by 5 bases, and 11 bases separated the two germline ends. The V and J genes are TRBV5-5 and TRBJ2-2; tentatively, D is TRBD2 (5 bases). The sample comprised peripheral blood. The sequence came from a woman aged 45-59 years with acute or convalescent COVID-19. The CDR3 here is CASSSQRGTGELFF. As DNA, the CDR3 is TGTGCCAGCAGCTCCCAGAGAGGGACCGGGGAGCTGTTTTTT.